The 17 T cell receptor beta chains presented below share a single source sample, sequenced in a study of blood T cells in healthy people across ages. Primers used in a second PCR of roughly 6 to 12 cycles were a sample-barcoded 5' primer and a J-beta primer mix. TCRdb called the 5' RACE reads again in MiXCR, with one record for every CDR3 protein. The data contain some 640,000 distinct CDR3 sequences, about 30% of them seen just once; the ten biggest clones take up approximately 15%. Sequencing input: blood. These receptors originate from a woman of 80 years or more in good health.

About this clonotype: The germline gene is not matched at one end of the junction; a read error may be the cause. This rearrangement joins TRBV15 to TRBJ1-4, with unresolved D. CDR1 and CDR2 (germline): LNHNV, YYDKDF (reference sequence). The CDR3 covers 20 residues. The CDR3 here is CATSRDPPQPNWVANEKRFF. The DNA for the CDR3 is TGTGCCACCAGCAGAGATCCTCCTCAACCCAACTGGGTAGCTAATGAAAAACGGTTTTTT.

Concerning this clonotype: One junction end does not reproduce the germline sequence, and a read error may be involved. This chain joins TRBV4-2 and TRBJ1-6; D perhaps matches TRBD1 (6 bases). The CDR3 is 14 residues long. Germline V gene lookup returns CDR1 LGHNA and CDR2 YNFKEQ. This CDR3 reads CAGSQGPGDSPLHF. The CDR3 region has the DNA TGTGCCGGCAGCCAAGGGCCAGGGGATTCACCCCTCCACTTT.

This clonotype occurred many times. The DNA for the CDR3 is TGCGCCAGCAGCTTTAGCGGGGCTTCCTACAATGAGCAGTTCTTC. Translation: CASSFSGASYNEQFF. The chain recombines TRBV5-1 with TRBJ2-1; 8 nucleotides line up with TRBD2. Germline V gives CDR1 SGHRS, CDR2 YFSETQ. The V gene end was trimmed by 2 bases and the J gene end by 1 base; junction bases not matched to a gene: 2. The CDR3 spans 15 residues.

This clonotype was found many times. This rearrangement joins TRBV7-2 to TRBJ2-7, with D perhaps being TRBD1 or TRBD2 (6 bases each). Germline V gene data show CDR1 as SGHTA and CDR2 as FQGNSA. Trimming shortened V by 3 bases and J by 6 bases, and 18 bases separated the two germline ends. The CDR3 has 15 residues. The CDR3 DNA sequence: TGTGCCAGCAGCTTGGGGGGAACAGGGCGGGGCGAGCAGTACTTC. Its translation is CASSLGGTGRGEQYF.

In this sample, this clonotype turned up many times. The chain combines TRBV6-2 or TRBV6-3 with TRBJ2-7, with a tentative D call TRBD2 (6 bases). V lost 5 bases and J lost 1, with 18 bases in between. CDR3 length equals 16 residues. Germline V gene sequence: CDR1 MNHEY, CDR2 SVGEGT. CDR3 sequence reads: CASSALPRDSSYEQYF. CDR3 bases: TGTGCCAGCAGTGCCCTTCCCAGGGACTCTTCCTACGAGCAGTACTTC.

V and J are TRBV25-1 and TRBJ1-2; D gene unclear. The CDR3 spans 15 residues. Between the trimmed V and J ends, which lost 3 bases and 4 bases, there was a span of 15 bases. Per the germline V gene, CDR1 is MGHDK and CDR2 is SYGVNS. The CDR3 is CASSDPSGRFYGYTF. DNA for the CDR3: TGTGCCAGCAGTGACCCCTCGGGCCGATTCTATGGCTACACCTTC.

The gene calls are TRBV3-1 and TRBJ2-3; D possibly corresponds to TRBD1 (6 bases). Trimming removed 1 base from V and 2 bases from J, with 10 bases in between. The CDR3 has 15 amino acids. The germline V gene has CDR1 LGHDT and CDR2 YNNKEL (reference sequence). The CDR3 nucleotides are TGTGCCAGCAGCCAAGGAGGGGGTTTCACAGATACGCAGTATTTT. As protein: CASSQGGGFTDTQYF.

This clonotype was seen a handful of times. The V gene is TRBV30, the J gene TRBJ2-1, with D possibly TRBD1 on 5 matching bases. CDR1 and CDR2 (germline): GTSNPN, SVGIG (reference sequence). The CDR3 sequence is 15 residues long. With 2 bases removed from V and 6 bases from J, the gap between germline ends came to 17 bases. The CDR3 spells CAWSPLPPRVNEQFF. As DNA, the CDR3 is TGTGCCTGGAGTCCGTTGCCCCCCAGGGTCAATGAGCAGTTCTTC.

This clonotype was observed many times. The CDR3 sequence is CASSHQGVGNTEAFF. The CDR3 DNA is TGTGCCAGCAGCCATCAGGGGGTCGGGAACACTGAAGCTTTCTTT. The V and J genes are TRBV3-1 and TRBJ1-1; 7 nucleotides align to TRBD1. The CDR3 covers 15 residues. The germline V gene has CDR1 LGHDT and CDR2 YNNKEL (reference sequence). Losses at the gene ends were 3 bases for V and 1 base for J; bases not matched to a gene: 5.

The chain is built from TRBV20-1 and TRBJ1-2; 9 nucleotides match TRBD1. The trim removed 5 bases at V and 8 bases at J, leaving 9 bases unmatched. CDR3 length equals 13 residues. Germline loops: CDR1 DFQATT, CDR2 SNEGSKA (reference sequence). CDR3 residues: CSAYRTGAKGYTF. Here the CDR3 DNA reads TGCAGTGCTTATAGGACAGGGGCCAAAGGCTACACCTTC.

Comments on this clonotype: This may be a read error: a much more frequent sequence differs by one nucleotide. The gene calls are TRBV3-1 and TRBJ1-5, with TRBD1 matching over 8 bases. The CDR3 is 15 amino acids. In germline, CDR1 is LGHDT, CDR2 YNNKEL (reference sequence). CDR3 in DNA: TGTGCCAGTACCCAGGGGACAGGAGGAAATCAGCCCCGGCATTTT. Protein product: CASTQGTGGNQPRHF.

The chain links TRBV6-2 or TRBV6-3 to TRBJ2-2; D unclear. The germline CDR1 and CDR2 sequences are MNHEY and SVGEGT. With 6 bases removed from V and 1 base from J, the gap between germline ends came to 12 bases. The CDR3 is 15 amino acids. CDR3 residues: CASSQQLVNTGELFF. DNA for the CDR3: TGTGCCAGCAGCCAACAACTTGTGAACACCGGGGAGCTGTTTTTT.

At least ten counts were recorded for this clonotype. The rearrangement uses TRBV5-1 and TRBJ2-3; 9 nucleotides line up with TRBD1. Germline V gene lookup returns CDR1 SGHRS and CDR2 YFSETQ. This CDR3 has 15 amino acids. V lost 4 bases to trimming and J lost 4 bases; unmatched junction nucleotides: 7. CDR3 loop: CASSGGQGWPDTQYF. Here the CDR3 DNA reads TGCGCCAGCAGCGGGGGACAGGGATGGCCAGATACGCAGTATTTT.

This clonotype was detected many times. The genes are TRBV6-5 and TRBJ1-2, with 10 positions matching TRBD1. With V trimmed by 5 bases and J by 7 bases, 7 bases remained unmatched. Germline V gene sequence: CDR1 MNHEY, CDR2 SVGAGI. The CDR3 has 14 amino acids. CDR3 nucleotide sequence: TGTGCCAGCAGTCCCTCCGGGACAGGGGCTGGCTACACCTTC. It encodes CASSPSGTGAGYTF.

This clonotype appeared many times. The rearrangement joins TRBV6-1 to TRBJ1-1; a possible D gene is TRBD1 (6 bases). The V end lost 4 bases, the J end lost 1 base, and 10 bases lay between the germline ends. This CDR3 has 14 residues. CDR1 and CDR2 from the germline V gene are MNHNS and SASEGT. The CDR3: CASSVTGENTEAFF. The CDR3 DNA follows: TGTGCCAGCAGTGTGACAGGAGAGAACACTGAAGCTTTCTTT.

Comment on this clonotype: A much larger clonotype is one base distant, so this may be a read error. The chain is built from TRBV20-1 and TRBJ2-7; TRBD1 matches at 8 bases. Germline V lookup: CDR1 DFQATT, CDR2 SNEGSKA (reference sequence). The CDR3 is 13 amino acids. Trimming at V came to 3 bases and at J to 4 bases, leaving 5 bases not matched to a gene. The CDR3 nucleotides are TGCAGTGCTAGTTCTGGGACAGGTTACGAGCAGTACTTC. This gives the protein CSASSGTGYEQYF.

This clonotype was counted at least ten times. V usage is TRBV9 and J usage is TRBJ2-1; weak D call: TRBD2 (6 bases). Germline CDR1 SGDLS, CDR2 YYNGEE. CDR3 length: 15 amino acids. Trimming pared 3 bases from V and 0 bases from J, leaving 10 bases between. The CDR3 DNA follows: TGTGCCAGCAGCGGGGACTGGAGCTCCTACAATGAGCAGTTCTTC. It encodes CASSGDWSSYNEQFF.